This TCR beta chain was profiled in a study of TIL therapy for anti-PD-1-resistant metastatic lung cancer. Notes on the study in general: TIL clonotype persistence in blood showed no apparent association with response.

The immunoSEQ assay was v3. The assay was immunoSEQ multiplex PCR, and TCRdb's table has in-frame clones only and misses some. The sample records some 60,000 clones, around 79% being singletons. A note on this clone: Its antigen is unknown.

Stated time point: pre-treatment sample, taken before nivolumab and TIL therapy. The sample was blood, taken at baseline. The TCR comes from a person aged 25 to 79 with non-small cell lung cancer.

Written as DNA, the CDR3 is TGTGCCAGCAGTGTGTCGGTCACGAATTCCTACAATGAGCAGTTCTTC. Translating it yields CASSVSVTNSYNEQFF. This rearrangement joins TRBV2 to TRBJ2-1; D gene uncertain. Trimming took 4 bases from V and 1 from J, leaving 14 bases between them. Germline CDR1 SNHLY, CDR2 FYNNEI. The CDR3 is 16 amino acids.